Each of the 5 T cell receptor beta chains below was sequenced from the same sample in a study of control samples from healthy donors and cancer patients. Only in-frame clones appear in the TCRdb table, and some are missing; sequencing was by immunoSEQ multiplex PCR. The sample records approximately 150,000 clones, around 92% being singletons. Sequenced: blood. The receptor source for this set is a man aged 25-40 years in good health.

This clone was counted between two and nine times. V is TRBV15 and J is TRBJ1-3; D perhaps matches TRBD1 (6 bases). The CDR3 is 16 amino acids. Germline V gives CDR1 LNHNV, CDR2 YYDKDF (reference sequence). With 1 base removed from V and 0 bases from J, the gap between germline ends came to 10 bases. This chain's CDR3 is CATSRGTVTSGNTIYF. The CDR3 nucleotides are TGTGCCACCAGCAGAGGGACAGTTACCTCTGGAAACACCATATATTTT.

V usage is TRBV10-3 and J usage is TRBJ2-7, with TRBD1 identical over 7 bases. The CDR3 consists of 13 residues. Trimming at V came to 9 bases and at J to 3 bases, leaving 8 bases not matched to a gene. Germline V lookup: CDR1 ENHRY, CDR2 SYGVKD. CDR3 nucleotides: TGTGCCATTCAGGGGGACACCCACTACGAGCAGTACTTC. This translates into CAIQGDTHYEQYF.

The rearrangement uses TRBV10-2 and TRBJ1-5, with TRBD1 as a possible D gene (6 bases). The V gene lost 6 bases and the J gene lost 3 bases, with 21 bases spanning the gap. The CDR3 loop spans 17 amino acids. Germline V CDR1 and CDR2: WSHSY, SAAADI. The CDR3 coding sequence is TGCGCCAGCAGGCCCGCCGGGGGGCAGGGGTTCAATCAGCCCCAGCATTTT. Protein product: CASRPAGGQGFNQPQHF.

The chain combines TRBV7-3 with TRBJ2-2, with D tentatively TRBD2 (6 bases). Germline-derived CDR1 and CDR2 are SGHTA and FQGTGA. This CDR3 comprises 16 residues. V lost 1 base, J lost 1 base, and 10 bases lay in between. In DNA form, the CDR3 reads TGTGCCAGCAGCTTAATGGGGACTCGGAACACCGGGGAGCTGTTTTTT. It yields the protein CASSLMGTRNTGELFF.

J is TRBJ1-1 and V is TRBV2, with a weak D call TRBD1 (5 bases). Deletions cut 0 bases from V and 6 bases from J, with 11 bases between. The V gene's germline CDR1 is SNHLY and CDR2 FYNNEI. The CDR3 length is 14 residues. The CDR3: CASSEAGRGAEAFF. DNA of the CDR3: TGTGCCAGCAGTGAAGCGGGCCGGGGGGCTGAAGCTTTCTTT.